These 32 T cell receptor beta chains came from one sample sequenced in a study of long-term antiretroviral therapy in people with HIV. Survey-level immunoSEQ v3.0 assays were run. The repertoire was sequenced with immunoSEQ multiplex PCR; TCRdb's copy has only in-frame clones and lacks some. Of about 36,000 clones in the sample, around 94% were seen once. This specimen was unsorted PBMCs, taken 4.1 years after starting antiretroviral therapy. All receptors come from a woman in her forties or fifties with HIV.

The CDR3 region is CASSLAKGYTEAFF. In DNA, the CDR3 is TGTGCCAGCAGCTTAGCAAAGGGATATACTGAAGCTTTCTTT. The rearrangement joins TRBV7-9 to TRBJ1-1; the D is unclear. V gave up 0 bases and J gave up 5 bases, with 10 bases separating them. The CDR3 runs 14 residues. In germline, CDR1 is SEHNR, CDR2 FQNEAQ (reference sequence).

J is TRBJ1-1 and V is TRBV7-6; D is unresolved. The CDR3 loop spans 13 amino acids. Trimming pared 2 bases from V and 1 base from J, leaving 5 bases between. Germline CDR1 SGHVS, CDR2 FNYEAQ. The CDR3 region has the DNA TGTGCCAGCAGCTTACAGAAGAACACTGAAGCTTTCTTT. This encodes CASSLQKNTEAFF.

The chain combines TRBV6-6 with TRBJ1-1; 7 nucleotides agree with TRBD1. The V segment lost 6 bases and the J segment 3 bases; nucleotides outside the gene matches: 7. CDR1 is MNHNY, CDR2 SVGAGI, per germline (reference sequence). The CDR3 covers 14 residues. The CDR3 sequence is CASRPDRADTEAFF. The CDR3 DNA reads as TGTGCCAGCAGACCCGACAGGGCGGACACTGAAGCTTTCTTT.

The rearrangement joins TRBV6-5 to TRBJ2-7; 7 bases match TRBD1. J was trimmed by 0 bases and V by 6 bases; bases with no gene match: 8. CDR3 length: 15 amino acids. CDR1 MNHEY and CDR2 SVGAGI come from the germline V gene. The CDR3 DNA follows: TGTGCCAGCAGCCTACAGGGGCTCAGCTCCTACGAGCAGTACTTC. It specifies CASSLQGLSSYEQYF.

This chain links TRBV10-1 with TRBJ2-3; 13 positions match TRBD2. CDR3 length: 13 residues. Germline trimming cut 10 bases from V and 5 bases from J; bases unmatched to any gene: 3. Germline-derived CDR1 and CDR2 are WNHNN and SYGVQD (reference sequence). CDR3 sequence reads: CATRTSGGDTQYF. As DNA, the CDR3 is TGCGCCACCAGGACTAGCGGGGGAGATACGCAGTATTTT.

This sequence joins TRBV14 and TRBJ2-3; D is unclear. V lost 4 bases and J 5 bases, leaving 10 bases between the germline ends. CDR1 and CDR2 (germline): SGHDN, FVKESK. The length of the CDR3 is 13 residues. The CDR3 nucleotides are TGTGCCAGCAGCCCCGACTGGAGAGATACGCAGTATTTT. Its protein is CASSPDWRDTQYF.

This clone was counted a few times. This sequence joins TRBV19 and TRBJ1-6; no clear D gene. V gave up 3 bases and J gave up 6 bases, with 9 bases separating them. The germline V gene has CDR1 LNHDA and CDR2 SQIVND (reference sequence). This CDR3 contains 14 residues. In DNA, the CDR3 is TGTGCCAGTAGTATGGAACAGACTAATTCACCCCTCCACTTT. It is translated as CASSMEQTNSPLHF.

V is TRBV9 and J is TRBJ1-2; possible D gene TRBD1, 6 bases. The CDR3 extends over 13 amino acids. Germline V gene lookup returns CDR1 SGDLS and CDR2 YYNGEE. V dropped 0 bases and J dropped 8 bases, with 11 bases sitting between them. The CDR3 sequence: CASSVGGGLGYTF. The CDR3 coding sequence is TGTGCCAGCAGCGTAGGCGGGGGGCTAGGCTACACCTTC.

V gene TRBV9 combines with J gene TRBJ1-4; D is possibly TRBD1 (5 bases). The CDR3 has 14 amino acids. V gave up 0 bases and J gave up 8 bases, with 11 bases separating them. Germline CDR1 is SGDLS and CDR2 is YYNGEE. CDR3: CASSVDGDGEKLFF. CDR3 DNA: TGTGCCAGCAGCGTAGACGGGGACGGGGAAAAACTGTTTTTT.

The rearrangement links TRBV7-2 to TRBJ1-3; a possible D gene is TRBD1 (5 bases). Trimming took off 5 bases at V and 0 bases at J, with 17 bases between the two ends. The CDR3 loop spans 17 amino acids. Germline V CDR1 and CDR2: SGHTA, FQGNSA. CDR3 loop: CASSPRGGVVSGNTIYF. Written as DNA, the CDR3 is TGTGCCAGCAGCCCCCGGGGGGGGGTCGTCTCTGGAAACACCATATATTTT.

CDR3 sequence reads: CASSLGGTTSEAFF. The CDR3 DNA sequence: TGCGCCAGCAGCTTGGGGGGGACCACCTCTGAAGCTTTCTTT. The genes are TRBV5-1 and TRBJ1-1; tentatively, D is TRBD1 (5 bases). Trimming removed 0 bases from V and 6 bases from J, with 12 bases in between. The CDR3 contains 14 residues. Germline V lookup: CDR1 SGHRS, CDR2 YFSETQ.

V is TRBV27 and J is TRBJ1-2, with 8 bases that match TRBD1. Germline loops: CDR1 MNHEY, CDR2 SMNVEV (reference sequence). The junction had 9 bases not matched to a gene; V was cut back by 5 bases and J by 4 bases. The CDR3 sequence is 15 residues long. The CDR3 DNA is TGTGCCAGCAGTCCCGGCGGACAGGGCGTCTATGGCTACACCTTC. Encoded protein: CASSPGGQGVYGYTF.

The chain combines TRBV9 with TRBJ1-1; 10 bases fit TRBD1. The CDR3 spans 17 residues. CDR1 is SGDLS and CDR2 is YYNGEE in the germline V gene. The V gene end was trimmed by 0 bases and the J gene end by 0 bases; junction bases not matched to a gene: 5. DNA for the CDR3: TGTGCCAGCAGCGTAGGGGACAGGGGCAGGCTGAACACTGAAGCTTTCTTT. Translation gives CASSVGDRGRLNTEAFF.

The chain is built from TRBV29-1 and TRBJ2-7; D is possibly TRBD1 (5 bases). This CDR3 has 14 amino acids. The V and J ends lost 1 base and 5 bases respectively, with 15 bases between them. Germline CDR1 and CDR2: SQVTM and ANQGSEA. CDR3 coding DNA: TGCAGCGTTGAAGGCAGGGCTTTTCCCGACGAGCAGTACTTC. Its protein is CSVEGRAFPDEQYF.

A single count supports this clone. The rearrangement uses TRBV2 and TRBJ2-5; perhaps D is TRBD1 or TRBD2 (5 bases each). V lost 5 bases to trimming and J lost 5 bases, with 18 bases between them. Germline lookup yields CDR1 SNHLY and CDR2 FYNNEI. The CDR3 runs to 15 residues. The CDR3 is CASSRDRGEEETQYF. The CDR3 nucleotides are TGTGCCAGCAGTCGGGATAGGGGAGAGGAGGAGACCCAGTACTTC.

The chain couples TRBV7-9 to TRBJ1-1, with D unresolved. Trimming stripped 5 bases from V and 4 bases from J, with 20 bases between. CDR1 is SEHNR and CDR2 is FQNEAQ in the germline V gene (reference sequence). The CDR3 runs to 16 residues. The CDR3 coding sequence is TGTGCCAGCAGCATACCGGGAGAGCTTCTTGGCACTGAAGCTTTCTTT. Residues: CASSIPGELLGTEAFF.

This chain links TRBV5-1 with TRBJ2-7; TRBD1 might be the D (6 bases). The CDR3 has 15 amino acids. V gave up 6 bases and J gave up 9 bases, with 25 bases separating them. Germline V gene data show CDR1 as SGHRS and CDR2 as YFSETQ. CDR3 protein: CASNSGQTDSRGQYF. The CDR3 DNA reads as TGCGCCAGCAACTCGGGACAAACGGATTCCCGGGGGCAGTACTTC.

The CDR3 sequence: CASSGYTEAFF. CDR3 nucleotides: TGTGCCAGCAGCGGTTACACTGAAGCTTTCTTT. This chain uses TRBV27 with TRBJ1-1, with D unresolved. The germline V and J ends were trimmed by 6 bases and 3 bases, with 5 bases remaining between them. Germline values: CDR1 MNHEY, CDR2 SMNVEV (reference sequence). The CDR3 has 11 residues.

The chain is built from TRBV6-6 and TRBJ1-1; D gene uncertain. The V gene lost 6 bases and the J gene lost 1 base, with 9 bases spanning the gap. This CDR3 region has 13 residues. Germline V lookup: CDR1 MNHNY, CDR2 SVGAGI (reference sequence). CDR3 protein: CASRYTENTEAFF. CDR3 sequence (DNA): TGTGCCAGCAGGTATACAGAGAACACTGAAGCTTTCTTT.

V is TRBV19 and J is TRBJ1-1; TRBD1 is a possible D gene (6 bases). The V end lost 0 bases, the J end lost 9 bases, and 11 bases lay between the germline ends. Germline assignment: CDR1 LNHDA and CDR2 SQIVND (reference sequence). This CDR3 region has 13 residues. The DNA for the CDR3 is TGTGCCAGTAGTATAGAAAGGGGGTACAAAGCTTTCTTT. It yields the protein CASSIERGYKAFF.

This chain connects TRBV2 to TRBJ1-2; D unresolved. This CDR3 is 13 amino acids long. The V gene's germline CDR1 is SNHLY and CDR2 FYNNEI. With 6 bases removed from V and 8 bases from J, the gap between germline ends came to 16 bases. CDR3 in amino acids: CASSLDVLGGYTF. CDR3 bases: TGTGCCAGCAGCCTGGACGTGTTGGGCGGCTACACCTTC.

CDR3 region: CASSEVGGNQPQHF. CDR3 DNA: TGTGCCAGCAGTGAGGTAGGGGGCAATCAGCCCCAGCATTTT. The genes are TRBV2 and TRBJ1-5; tentatively, D is TRBD1 (5 bases). Germline loops: CDR1 SNHLY, CDR2 FYNNEI. The germline V and J ends were trimmed by 3 bases and 2 bases, with 8 bases remaining between them. The CDR3 has 14 amino acids.

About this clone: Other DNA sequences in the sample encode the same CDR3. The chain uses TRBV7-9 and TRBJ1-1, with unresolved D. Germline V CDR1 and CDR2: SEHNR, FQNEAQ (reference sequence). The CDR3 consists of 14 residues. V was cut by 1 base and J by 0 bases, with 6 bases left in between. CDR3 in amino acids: CASSLGGLNTEAFF. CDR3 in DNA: TGTGCCAGCAGCTTAGGAGGGCTGAACACTGAAGCTTTCTTT.

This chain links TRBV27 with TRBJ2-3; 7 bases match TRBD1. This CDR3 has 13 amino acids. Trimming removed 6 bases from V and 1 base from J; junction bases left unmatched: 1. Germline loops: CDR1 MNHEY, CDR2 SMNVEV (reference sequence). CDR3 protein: CASRGTGTDTQYF. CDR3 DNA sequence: TGTGCCAGCAGGGGGACAGGCACAGATACGCAGTATTTT.

The DNA of the CDR3 is TGTGCCTGGAGCGATCCGGGACGGGCAAACAATCAGCCCCAGCATTTT. Translation: CAWSDPGRANNQPQHF. This chain connects TRBV30 to TRBJ1-5; a possible D gene is TRBD1 (5 bases). This CDR3 is built from 16 residues. Trimming took 3 bases from V and 3 from J, leaving 18 bases between them. Looked up from germline, CDR1 is GTSNPN and CDR2 is SVGIG (reference sequence).

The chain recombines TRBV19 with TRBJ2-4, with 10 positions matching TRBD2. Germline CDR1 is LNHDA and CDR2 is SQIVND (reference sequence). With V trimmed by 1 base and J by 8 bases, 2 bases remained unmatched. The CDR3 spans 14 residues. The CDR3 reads CASSIGTSGDIQYF. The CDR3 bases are TGTGCCAGTAGTATAGGGACTAGCGGCGACATTCAGTACTTC.

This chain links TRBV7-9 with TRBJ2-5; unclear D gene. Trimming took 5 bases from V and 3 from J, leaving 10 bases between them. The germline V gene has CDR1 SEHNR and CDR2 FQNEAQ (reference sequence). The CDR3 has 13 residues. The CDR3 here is CASSRAIEETQYF. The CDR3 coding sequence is TGTGCCAGCAGCCGAGCTATTGAAGAGACCCAGTACTTC.

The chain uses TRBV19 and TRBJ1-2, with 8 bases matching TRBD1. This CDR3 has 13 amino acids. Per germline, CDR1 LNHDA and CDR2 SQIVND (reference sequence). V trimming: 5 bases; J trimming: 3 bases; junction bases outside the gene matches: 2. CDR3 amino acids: CASSPQGDYGYTF. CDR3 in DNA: TGTGCCAGTAGTCCACAGGGGGACTATGGCTACACCTTC.

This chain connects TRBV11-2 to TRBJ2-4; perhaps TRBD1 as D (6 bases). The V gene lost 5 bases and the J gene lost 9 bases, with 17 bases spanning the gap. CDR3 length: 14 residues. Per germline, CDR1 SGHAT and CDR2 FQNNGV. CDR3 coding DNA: TGTGCCAGCAGCCCCCAGGGGAGCCAGGTCATTCAGTACTTC. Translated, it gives CASSPQGSQVIQYF.

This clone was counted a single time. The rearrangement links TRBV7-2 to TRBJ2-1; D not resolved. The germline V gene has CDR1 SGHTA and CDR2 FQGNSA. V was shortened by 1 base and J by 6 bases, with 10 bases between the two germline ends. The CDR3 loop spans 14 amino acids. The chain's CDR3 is CASSLDGPANEQFF. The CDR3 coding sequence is TGTGCCAGCAGCTTAGATGGCCCCGCCAATGAGCAGTTCTTC.

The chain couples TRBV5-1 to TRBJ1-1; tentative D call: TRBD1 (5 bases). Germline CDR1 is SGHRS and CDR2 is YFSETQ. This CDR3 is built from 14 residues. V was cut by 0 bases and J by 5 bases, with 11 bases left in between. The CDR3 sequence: CASSLAGLRTEAFF. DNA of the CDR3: TGCGCCAGCAGCTTGGCAGGGTTGAGGACTGAAGCTTTCTTT.

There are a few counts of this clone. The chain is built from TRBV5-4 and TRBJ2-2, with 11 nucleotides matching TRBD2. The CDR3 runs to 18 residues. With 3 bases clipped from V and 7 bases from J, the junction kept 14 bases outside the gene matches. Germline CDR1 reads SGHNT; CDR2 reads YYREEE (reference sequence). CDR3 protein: CASSSRTWLAGGNGELFF. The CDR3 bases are TGTGCCAGCAGCTCCCGAACCTGGCTAGCGGGGGGTAACGGGGAGCTGTTTTTT. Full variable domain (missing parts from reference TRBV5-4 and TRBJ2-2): ETGVTQSPTHLIKTRGQQVTLRCSSQSGHNTVSWYQQALGQGPQFIFQYYREEENGRGNFPPRFSGLQFPNYSSELNVNALELDDSALYLCASSSRTWLAGGNGELFFGEGSRLTVL.